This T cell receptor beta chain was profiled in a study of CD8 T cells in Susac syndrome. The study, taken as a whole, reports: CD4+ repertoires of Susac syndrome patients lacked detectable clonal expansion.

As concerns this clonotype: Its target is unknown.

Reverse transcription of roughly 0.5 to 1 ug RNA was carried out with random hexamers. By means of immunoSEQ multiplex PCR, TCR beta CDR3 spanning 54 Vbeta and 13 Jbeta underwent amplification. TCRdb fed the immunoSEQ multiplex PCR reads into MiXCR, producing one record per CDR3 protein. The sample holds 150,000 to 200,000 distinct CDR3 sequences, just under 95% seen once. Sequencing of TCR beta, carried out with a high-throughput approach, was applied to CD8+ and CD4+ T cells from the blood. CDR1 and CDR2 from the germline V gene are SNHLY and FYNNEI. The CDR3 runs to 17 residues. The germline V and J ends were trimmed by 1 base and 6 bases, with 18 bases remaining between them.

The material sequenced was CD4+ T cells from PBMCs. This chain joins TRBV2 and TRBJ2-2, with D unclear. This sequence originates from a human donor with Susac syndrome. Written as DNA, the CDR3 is TGTGCCAGCAGTGAAGGAAGGCTCAGTAGTGTTGCCGGGGAGCTGTTTTTT. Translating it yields CASSEGRLSSVAGELFF.